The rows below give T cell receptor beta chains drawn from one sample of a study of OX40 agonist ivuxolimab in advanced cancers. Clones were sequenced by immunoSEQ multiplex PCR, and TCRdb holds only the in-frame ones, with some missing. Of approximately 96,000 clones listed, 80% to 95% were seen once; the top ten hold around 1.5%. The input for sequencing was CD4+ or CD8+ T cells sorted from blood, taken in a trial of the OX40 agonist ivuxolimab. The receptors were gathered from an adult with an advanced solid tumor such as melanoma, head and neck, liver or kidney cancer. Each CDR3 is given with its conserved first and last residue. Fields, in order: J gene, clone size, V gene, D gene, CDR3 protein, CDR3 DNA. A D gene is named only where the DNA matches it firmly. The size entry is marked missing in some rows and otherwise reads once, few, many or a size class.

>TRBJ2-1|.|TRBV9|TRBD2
CASSPIGLAGEQFF
TGTGCCAGCAGCCCCATAGGACTAGCGGGAGAGCAGTTCTTC
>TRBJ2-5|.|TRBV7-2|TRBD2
CASSLAGLDEETQYF
TGTGCCAGCAGCTTAGCCGGACTAGATGAAGAGACCCAGTACTTC
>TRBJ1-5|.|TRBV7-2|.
CASSSRIDQPQHF
TGTGCCAGCAGCTCCCGTATCGATCAGCCCCAGCATTTT
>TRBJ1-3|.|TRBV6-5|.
CASSPGVHSGNTIYF
TGTGCCAGCAGTCCGGGCGTCCATTCTGGAAACACCATATATTTT
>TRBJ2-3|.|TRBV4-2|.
CASSQELAGRADTQYF
TGTGCCAGCAGCCAAGAGTTGGCGGGACGGGCAGATACGCAGTATTTT
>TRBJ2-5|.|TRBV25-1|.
CASSDPNYGAPETQYF
TGTGCCAGCAGTGATCCTAATTACGGGGCCCCAGAGACCCAGTACTTC
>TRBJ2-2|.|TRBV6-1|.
CASSWDSRGGELFF
TGTGCCAGCAGTTGGGACTCTCGCGGCGGGGAGCTGTTTTTT
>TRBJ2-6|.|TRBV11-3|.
CASSLEGQSLRLSGANVLTF
TGTGCCAGCAGCTTAGAGGGCCAGTCCCTGAGACTTTCTGGGGCCAACGTCCTGACTTTC
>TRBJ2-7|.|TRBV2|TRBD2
CASRGSGYEGIEQYF
TGTGCCAGCAGGGGTAGCGGGTACGAGGGGATAGAGCAGTACTTC
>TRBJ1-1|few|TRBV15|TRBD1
CATSRNRPGTGDTEAFF
TGTGCCACCAGCAGAAACCGCCCCGGGACAGGGGACACTGAAGCTTTCTTT
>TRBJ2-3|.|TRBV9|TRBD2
CASSNLAGTPSTDTQYF
TGTGCCAGCAGCAATCTAGCGGGGACCCCAAGCACAGATACGCAGTATTTT
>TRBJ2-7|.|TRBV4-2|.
CASSQDGGSNAYEQYF
TGTGCCAGCAGCCAAGATGGGGGTTCAAACGCATACGAGCAGTACTTC
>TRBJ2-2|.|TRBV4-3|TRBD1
CASSQGGRGRGELFF
TGCGCCAGCAGCCAAGGGGGCAGGGGGCGCGGGGAGCTGTTTTTT
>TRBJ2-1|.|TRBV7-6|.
CASSLVGEQFF
TGTGCCAGCAGCTTAGTGGGAGAGCAGTTCTTC
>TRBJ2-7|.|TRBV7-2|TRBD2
CASSLEATSARGQYF
TGTGCCAGCAGTTTGGAGGCCACTAGCGCTCGAGGGCAGTACTTC
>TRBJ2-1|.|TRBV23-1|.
CASSQSKAHEGKNEQFF
TGCGCCAGCAGTCAATCCAAGGCCCACGAAGGTAAGAATGAGCAGTTCTTC
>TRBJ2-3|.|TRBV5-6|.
CASSPDGADTQYF
TGTGCCAGCAGCCCAGACGGGGCAGATACGCAGTATTTT
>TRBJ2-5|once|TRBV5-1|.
CASSPHGTPGGETQYF
TGCGCCAGCAGCCCTCACGGGACACCCGGGGGAGAGACCCAGTACTTC
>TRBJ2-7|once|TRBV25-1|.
CATNPGRGREQYF
TGTGCCACCAATCCGGGACGGGGTCGCGAGCAGTACTTC
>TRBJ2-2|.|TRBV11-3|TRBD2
CASSLAGGGTGELFF
TGTGCCAGCAGCTTGGCGGGAGGAGGGACCGGGGAGCTGTTTTTT
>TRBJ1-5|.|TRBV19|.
CASSIQDSRYQPQHF
TGTGCCAGTAGTATACAGGACAGTAGGTATCAGCCCCAGCATTTT
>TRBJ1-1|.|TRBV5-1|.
CASSRSTTVPSNTEAFF
TGCGCCAGCAGCCGATCAACGACAGTCCCCTCGAACACTGAAGCTTTCTTT
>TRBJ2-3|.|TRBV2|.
CASGRAVTDTQYF
TGTGCCAGCGGAAGGGCGGTCACAGATACGCAGTATTTT
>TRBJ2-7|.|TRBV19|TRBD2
CASSIGTSGRTEQYF
TGTGCCAGTAGTATAGGAACTAGCGGGAGAACCGAGCAGTACTTC
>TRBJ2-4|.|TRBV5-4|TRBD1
CASSEHAGGAAKNIQYF
TGTGCCAGCAGCGAGCATGCAGGGGGCGCAGCCAAAAACATTCAGTACTTC
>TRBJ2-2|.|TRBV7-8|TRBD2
CASSRTSGQNTGELFF
TGTGCCAGCAGCCGAACTAGCGGGCAGAACACCGGGGAGCTGTTTTTT
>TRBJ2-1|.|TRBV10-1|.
CARKAGPSYNEQFF
TGCGCCAGGAAGGCGGGACCTTCCTACAATGAGCAGTTCTTC
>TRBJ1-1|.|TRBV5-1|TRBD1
CASSLGDPGQGVNTEAFF
TGCGCCAGCAGCTTGGGAGATCCGGGACAGGGAGTGAACACTGAAGCTTTCTTT
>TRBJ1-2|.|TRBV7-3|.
CASSLGQGMGYTF
TGTGCCAGCAGCTTGGGCCAGGGGATGGGCTACACCTTC
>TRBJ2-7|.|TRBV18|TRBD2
CASSPETSGYEQYF
TGTGCCAGCTCACCAGAGACTAGCGGCTACGAGCAGTACTTC
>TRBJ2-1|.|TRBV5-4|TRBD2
CASSVGGGRTSYNEQFF
TGTGCCAGCAGCGTGGGTGGCGGGAGGACCTCCTACAATGAGCAGTTCTTC
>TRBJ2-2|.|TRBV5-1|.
CASYRLQSTGELFF
TGCGCCAGCTATCGGTTACAAAGCACCGGGGAGCTGTTTTTT